This entry concerns a single TCR beta chain. Its antigen is as yet unknown. The CDR3 totals 15 residues. Germline lookup yields CDR1 SEHNR and CDR2 FQNEAQ (reference sequence). The germline V and J ends were trimmed by 3 bases and 0 bases, with 11 bases remaining between them. Sequenced by immunoSEQ multiplex PCR; TCRdb stores in-frame clones only, minus some. The sample consists of about 36,000 clones, around 80% of them appearing once. The data are from a study of OX40 agonist ivuxolimab in advanced cancers. Study information: Patients were infused with ivuxolimab every 2 weeks at 0.01 to 10 mg/kg. Study results and caveats: The study found among the lowest clonal expansion in partial responders at 0.1-3.0 mg/kg. Relative to CD4+, CD8+ T cells held more expanded clones on average.

The chain carries TRBV7-9 and TRBJ1-1; maybe TRBD1 (6 bases). This sequence originates from an adult with an advanced solid tumor such as melanoma, head and neck, liver or kidney cancer. Sequences were derived from CD4+ or CD8+ T cells sorted from blood, sampled in a trial of the OX40 agonist ivuxolimab. CDR3 loop: CASSLGAGVNTEAFF. For the CDR3, the DNA is TGTGCCAGCAGCTTGGGGGCGGGGGTGAACACTGAAGCTTTCTTT.